This TCR beta chain came from a study of identical twins. Findings and caveats of the study: For cord blood, abundant beta clonotypes had fewer insertions, unlike memory repertoires, which showed none.

A single record per CDR3 protein comes from TCRdb applying MiXCR to the 5' RACE reads. Of hundreds of thousands of distinct CDR3 sequences listed, about 9.4% were seen once; the top ten hold about 0.98%. This clonotype has at least ten counts. The antigen is not known. CDR3 length: 13 amino acids. Trimming took off 8 bases at V and 5 bases at J, with 15 bases between the two ends. Germline CDR1 reads MNHNY; CDR2 reads SVGAGI (reference sequence). These records were also assigned to another study, of yellow fever vaccine responses in identical twins.

This rearrangement joins TRBV6-6 to TRBJ2-5, with D unclear. This sequence originates from a woman younger than 30 in good health. Sequences were obtained from PBMCs. In DNA, the CDR3 is TGTGCCAGCTGGAGTGGGGTTACGGAGACCCAGTACTTC. This translates into CASWSGVTETQYF.